Below, 17 T cell receptor beta chains from the same sample are listed, as sequenced in a study of shared clonotypes between healthy human individuals. The method was immunoSEQ multiplex PCR; TCRdb's version includes in-frame clones alone and lacks a portion of them. The sample yields millions of clones, approximately 90% seen once. The source material was naive CD4+ T cells sorted from blood. The sample's subset: CD45RA+ positively selected. These receptors were taken from a man aged 18 to 35 in good health.

J is TRBJ1-2 and V is TRBV28, with D possibly matching TRBD1 (6 bases). CDR3 size: 15 residues. Trimming shortened V by 7 bases and J by 6 bases, and 21 bases separated the two germline ends. Germline assignment: CDR1 MDHEN and CDR2 SYDVKM. The CDR3 loop reads CASTTLLGAKNGYTF. CDR3 nucleotide sequence: TGTGCCAGCACGACACTCCTGGGGGCAAAGAATGGCTACACCTTC.

This chain uses TRBV29-1 with TRBJ2-7; D may correspond to TRBD1 or TRBD2 (5 bases each). Between the trimmed V and J ends, which lost 5 bases and 0 bases, there was a span of 14 bases. This CDR3 is built from 14 residues. CDR1 and CDR2 from the germline V gene are SQVTM and ANQGSEA. CDR3 sequence reads: CSVQVGDLSYEQYF. CDR3 sequence (DNA): TGCAGCGTTCAGGTGGGGGACCTCTCCTACGAGCAGTACTTC.

The sample holds a few counts of this clone. The sample holds other DNA sequences that translate to the same CDR3. The rearrangement joins TRBV6-6 to TRBJ1-4, with D perhaps TRBD1 (6 bases). The V gene's germline CDR1 is MNHNY and CDR2 SVGAGI (reference sequence). This CDR3 spans 14 amino acids. Trimming left V 5 bases short and J 4 bases short, with 11 bases between. CDR3 DNA: TGTGCCAGCAGTCACGGACAGATTAATGAAAAACTGTTTTTT. Translation: CASSHGQINEKLFF.

The V gene is TRBV5-4, the J gene TRBJ2-1; no firm D call. This CDR3 is 13 amino acids long. Germline V lookup: CDR1 SGHNT, CDR2 YYREEE (reference sequence). The V and J ends lost 5 bases and 3 bases respectively, with 9 bases between them. The CDR3 region has the DNA TGTGCCAGCAGTCGGGCTAGCTACAATGAGCAGTTCTTC. Translation: CASSRASYNEQFF.

This clone was seen just once. Other DNA sequences from this sample encode an identical CDR3 as well. The chain employs TRBV29-1 and TRBJ1-4, with 7 positions matching TRBD1. The CDR3 consists of 12 residues. Germline-derived CDR1 and CDR2 are SQVTM and ANQGSEA. V lost 4 bases and J lost 8; bases outside the gene matches: 4. CDR3 in DNA: TGCAGCGTTGGACAGGGTCAAGAAAAACTGTTTTTT. Residues: CSVGQGQEKLFF.

This chain uses TRBV7-8 with TRBJ2-3; D is undetermined. V was shortened by 4 bases and J by 3 bases, with 8 bases between the two germline ends. Germline lookup yields CDR1 SGHVS and CDR2 FQNEAQ. The CDR3 contains 13 residues. CDR3 nucleotides: TGTGCCAGCAGCTCCCAAGGAACAGATACGCAGTATTTT. Translating gives CASSSQGTDTQYF.

This clone has a single count. The V gene is TRBV7-8, the J gene TRBJ2-2, with 7 bases matching TRBD1. CDR3 size: 17 residues. V dropped 3 bases and J dropped 3; count of bases not matched to a gene: 10. Germline CDR1 reads SGHVS; CDR2 reads FQNEAQ. The CDR3 nucleotides are TGTGCCAGCAGCTTTCGTCGGGGACAGAAAGACACCGGGGAGCTGTTTTTT. Translation gives CASSFRRGQKDTGELFF.

The chain has TRBV11-3 and TRBJ2-3; 7 bases line up with TRBD1. The germline V gene has CDR1 SGHNT and CDR2 YENEEA. J lost 0 bases, V lost 5 bases, and 2 bases had no gene match. This CDR3 has 14 amino acids. The CDR3 DNA reads as TGTGCCAGCAGCGGACAGGCTAGCACAGATACGCAGTATTTT. This codes for CASSGQASTDTQYF.

Here the CDR3 reads CASSLHSPGATETQYF. CDR3 in DNA: TGCGCCAGCAGCCTGCATTCCCCAGGGGCGACGGAGACCCAGTACTTC. V and J are TRBV4-3 and TRBJ2-5; tentative D call: TRBD1 (6 bases). Germline CDR1 reads LGHNA; CDR2 reads YSLEER. The length of the CDR3 is 16 residues. V shed 4 bases and J shed 5 bases, with 20 bases lying between them.

The chain carries TRBV30 and TRBJ2-2, with 7 bases identical to TRBD1. V lost 0 bases and J lost 6; bases outside the gene matches: 10. The CDR3 is 16 residues long. In germline, CDR1 is GTSNPN, CDR2 SVGIG (reference sequence). In DNA form, the CDR3 reads TGTGCCTGGAGTGTAAAGGGGGCTAGGACGTCCGGGGAGCTGTTTTTT. This encodes CAWSVKGARTSGELFF.

The chain is built from TRBV2 and TRBJ1-1, with TRBD1 identical over 8 bases. The CDR3 has 14 amino acids. V gave up 6 bases and J gave up 5 bases; unmatched junction bases: 8. CDR1 and CDR2 from the germline V gene are SNHLY and FYNNEI. CDR3 DNA: TGTGCCAGCAGACCGGACAGGGCGGCGACTGAAGCTTTCTTT. Translating gives CASRPDRAATEAFF.

V is TRBV28 and J is TRBJ1-2; D gene unclear. Germline V CDR1 and CDR2: MDHEN, SYDVKM. This CDR3 contains 12 residues. V lost 2 bases and J lost 7, with 8 bases in between. This CDR3 is CASSLVQSGYTF. In nucleotides, the CDR3 is TGTGCCAGCAGTTTAGTGCAATCTGGCTACACCTTC.

Regarding this clone: Other nucleotide sequences in the sample specify the same CDR3. V is TRBV7-8 and J is TRBJ1-1; perhaps TRBD1 as D (5 bases). The V gene lost 5 bases and the J gene lost 4 bases, with 11 bases spanning the gap. Germline CDR1 SGHVS, CDR2 FQNEAQ. There are 13 residues in the CDR3. The CDR3 DNA sequence: TGTGCCAGCAGCCTTACGGGGGTCACTGAAGCTTTCTTT. Its translation is CASSLTGVTEAFF.

The chain carries TRBV2 and TRBJ2-4, with 9 bases that match TRBD1. The CDR3 runs to 20 residues. J lost 0 bases, V lost 4 bases, and 16 bases had no gene match. CDR1 SNHLY and CDR2 FYNNEI come from the germline V gene. This CDR3 reads CASSGPRTGDNLLAKNIQYF. CDR3 in DNA: TGTGCCAGCAGTGGCCCCCGGACAGGGGACAATCTGTTAGCCAAAAACATTCAGTACTTC. The full variable domain, completed using reference TRBV2 and TRBJ2-4, is EPEVTQTPSHQVTQMGQEVILRCVPISNHLYFYWYRQILGQKVEFLVSFYNNEISEKSEIFDDQFSVERPDGSNFTLKIRSTKLEDSAMYFCASSGPRTGDNLLAKNIQYFGAGTRLSVL.

The J gene is TRBJ1-5, the V gene TRBV2; 10 bases match TRBD1. The germline V gene has CDR1 SNHLY and CDR2 FYNNEI. V gave up 6 bases and J gave up 6 bases; unmatched junction bases: 8. CDR3 length equals 15 residues. The CDR3 DNA reads TGTGCCAGCAGGTTGGACAGGGGGGAATTTCAGCCCCAGCATTTT. It specifies CASRLDRGEFQPQHF. The whole variable domain, filled in from reference TRBV2 and TRBJ1-5, reads EPEVTQTPSHQVTQMGQEVILRCVPISNHLYFYWYRQILGQKVEFLVSFYNNEISEKSEIFDDQFSVERPDGSNFTLKIRSTKLEDSAMYFCASRLDRGEFQPQHFGDGTRLSIL.

The chain recombines TRBV2 with TRBJ2-5; a weak D match, TRBD1 (5 bases). CDR3 length equals 13 residues. Germline CDR1 SNHLY, CDR2 FYNNEI. V was cut by 7 bases and J by 5 bases, with 14 bases left in between. Here the CDR3 DNA reads TGTGCCAGCACCAGGGCCCACGGCGAGACCCAGTACTTC. It codes for CASTRAHGETQYF.

The chain recombines TRBV25-1 with TRBJ1-1, with D uncertain. CDR3 length: 13 amino acids. With 6 bases removed from V and 4 bases from J, the gap between germline ends came to 12 bases. Germline assignment: CDR1 MGHDK and CDR2 SYGVNS. The CDR3 DNA reads TGTGCCAGCAGCCGGAGAATGGGCACTGAAGCTTTCTTT. Its translation: CASSRRMGTEAFF.